The present TCR beta chain was sequenced within a study of blood T cell repertoires in COVID-19. The V and J ends lost 5 bases and 6 bases respectively, with 11 bases between them. The CDR3 runs 12 residues. Per germline, CDR1 MNHEY and CDR2 SVGAGI. The method was immunoSEQ multiplex PCR; TCRdb's version includes in-frame clones alone and lacks a portion of them. The repertoire includes approximately 280,000 clones, 85% of them detected once, and 5% to 6.5% sits in the top ten. The sample comprised peripheral blood. The chain has TRBV6-5 and TRBJ2-7; no firm D call. This sequence originates from a middle-aged man with active or convalescent COVID-19. CDR3 region: CASSPPTGEQYF. Here the CDR3 DNA reads TGTGCCAGCAGTCCTCCTACGGGCGAGCAGTACTTC.